These 6 T cell receptor beta chains were all obtained from the same sample, sequenced in a study of OX40 agonist ivuxolimab in advanced cancers. Sequencing used immunoSEQ multiplex PCR; TCRdb keeps in-frame clones, though not all of them. The sample holds about 81,000 clones; roughly 91% are singletons and the top ten take roughly 13%. Sample: CD4+ or CD8+ T cells sorted from blood, taken in a trial of the OX40 agonist ivuxolimab. The source of these receptors is an adult with an advanced solid tumor such as melanoma, head and neck, liver or kidney cancer.

V gene TRBV19 combines with J gene TRBJ1-3, with D unresolved. Germline assignment: CDR1 LNHDA and CDR2 SQIVND (reference sequence). Trimming pared 1 base from V and 4 bases from J, leaving 2 bases between. This CDR3 has 12 residues. CDR3 sequence: CASSIAGNTIYF. The CDR3 DNA reads as TGTGCCAGTAGTATAGCAGGAAACACCATATATTTT.

The rearrangement uses TRBV4-2 and TRBJ2-5; D is possibly TRBD2 (5 bases). Trimming took 4 bases from V and 5 from J, leaving 17 bases between them. In germline, CDR1 is LGHNA, CDR2 YNFKEQ. The CDR3 runs 15 residues. CDR3 sequence: CASSPGVALPETQYF. CDR3 nucleotide sequence: TGTGCCAGCAGCCCCGGGGTAGCGTTACCCGAGACCCAGTACTTC.

This chain connects TRBV4-1 to TRBJ1-5, with D possibly being TRBD1 (6 bases). Trimming left V 4 bases short and J 4 bases short, with 20 bases between. The CDR3 runs 17 residues. Germline V CDR1 and CDR2: MGHRA, YSYEKL. The CDR3 loop is CASSLSPGEGANQPQHF. The CDR3 DNA reads as TGCGCCAGCAGCCTTAGTCCAGGGGAAGGCGCAAATCAGCCCCAGCATTTT.

The rearrangement joins TRBV27 to TRBJ2-1, with 11 bases fitting TRBD2. This CDR3 spans 13 amino acids. The J segment lost 5 bases and the V segment lost 6 bases, leaving 0 bases of the junction unmatched. Looked up from germline, CDR1 is MNHEY and CDR2 is SMNVEV (reference sequence). CDR3 nucleotide sequence: TGTGCCAGCAGGGGACTAGCGGACAATGAGCAGTTCTTC. It encodes CASRGLADNEQFF.

The J gene is TRBJ2-7, the V gene TRBV5-4; perhaps D is TRBD1 or TRBD2 (5 bases each). Germline lookup yields CDR1 SGHNT and CDR2 YYREEE (reference sequence). The CDR3 totals 15 residues. V lost 6 bases, J lost 3 bases, and 19 bases lay in between. CDR3 DNA: TGTGCCAGCACCGCCCCAGACGGGGCTTACTACGAGCAGTACTTC. It translates to CASTAPDGAYYEQYF.

The CDR3 sequence is CASMRETGTDTQYF. DNA of the CDR3: TGTGCCAGCATGCGGGAGACTGGCACAGATACGCAGTATTTT. The chain couples TRBV9 to TRBJ2-3; 7 bases agree with TRBD2. CDR1 is SGDLS and CDR2 is YYNGEE in the germline V gene. The ends lost 6 bases at V and 1 base at J; junction bases unmatched: 5. The CDR3 sequence is 14 residues long.